These 12 T cell receptor beta chains share one sample of origin, sequenced in a study of T cell changes during pregnancy in multiple sclerosis. The table came from immunoSEQ multiplex PCR; TCRdb's copy has only in-frame clones and leaves some out. The sample includes over 65,000 clones, about 90% of them seen just once. The sequenced sample was peripheral blood, obtained in the second trimester of pregnancy. Receptors originate from a female donor with multiple sclerosis, enrolled in a pregnancy study.

The chain carries TRBV19 and TRBJ2-3, with TRBD1 as a possible D gene (5 bases). The V gene's germline CDR1 is LNHDA and CDR2 SQIVND (reference sequence). V was cut by 6 bases and J by 8 bases, with 6 bases left in between. The CDR3 runs 10 residues. CDR3 coding DNA: TGTGCCAGTAGAGGGGCTACGCAGTATTTT. It codes for CASRGATQYF.

This clone was counted a few times. V and J are TRBV7-2 and TRBJ1-1; D call uncertain. The CDR3 has 15 amino acids. V was clipped by 6 bases and J by 4 bases, with 18 bases between them. Germline CDR1 is SGHTA and CDR2 is FQGNSA. The CDR3 loop is CASSSTTRGGTEAFF. The DNA of the CDR3 is TGTGCCAGCAGTAGCACAACTCGGGGAGGCACTGAAGCTTTCTTT.

The chain links TRBV14 to TRBJ1-1; 9 bases map to TRBD1. This CDR3 is built from 14 residues. CDR1 is SGHDN and CDR2 is FVKESK in the germline V gene. Trimming cost V 3 bases and J 6 bases; bases outside gene matches: 5. CDR3 DNA: TGTGCCAGCAGCCACCTCGGGACAGGGCCTGAAGCTTTCTTT. It translates to CASSHLGTGPEAFF.

The chain joins TRBV11-2 to TRBJ1-1; no reliable D call. This CDR3 contains 13 residues. Trimming removed 6 bases at V and 1 base at J, with 9 bases between. Germline V lookup: CDR1 SGHAT, CDR2 FQNNGV. The CDR3 loop reads CASSYSTNTEAFF. The CDR3 DNA sequence: TGTGCCAGCAGTTACAGTACGAACACTGAAGCTTTCTTT.

The chain has TRBV5-1 and TRBJ1-2; the match to TRBD1 covers 12 bases. The V gene's germline CDR1 is SGHRS and CDR2 YFSETQ. The CDR3 consists of 17 residues. Unmatched junction bases numbered 8, after V lost 2 bases and J lost 3 bases. CDR3 amino acids: CASSFTGTGGAYYGYTF. For the CDR3, the DNA is TGCGCCAGCAGCTTCACCGGGACAGGGGGCGCATACTATGGCTACACCTTC.

The gene calls are TRBV5-5 and TRBJ2-7; D is perhaps TRBD1 (5 bases). Trimming shortened V by 4 bases and J by 2 bases, and 16 bases separated the two germline ends. Per germline, CDR1 SGHKS and CDR2 YYEKEE (reference sequence). The CDR3 consists of 15 residues. The CDR3 region has the DNA TGTGCCAGCAGCCTACGCCCAGGGATTACCTACGAGCAGTACTTC. This encodes CASSLRPGITYEQYF.

The chain carries TRBV27 and TRBJ1-6; TRBD1 is a possible D gene (6 bases). The CDR3 contains 18 residues. Trimming took off 3 bases at V and 2 bases at J, with 17 bases between the two ends. Germline-derived CDR1 and CDR2 are MNHEY and SMNVEV (reference sequence). CDR3 protein: CASSFYRTENPYNSPLHF. The CDR3 bases are TGTGCCAGCAGTTTTTACAGGACAGAGAATCCCTATAATTCACCCCTCCACTTT.

V gene TRBV19 combines with J gene TRBJ1-1; 11 bases agree with TRBD1. The germline V gene encodes CDR1 LNHDA and CDR2 SQIVND (reference sequence). The CDR3 contains 18 residues. V gave up 6 bases and J gave up 4 bases; unmatched junction bases: 16. Written as DNA, the CDR3 is TGTGCCAGTAGAAGTCCTCGGGACAGGGGGTCTAGTAGCACTGAAGCTTTCTTT. It specifies CASRSPRDRGSSSTEAFF.

The chain is built from TRBV27 and TRBJ1-1, with D perhaps TRBD1 (5 bases). This CDR3 has 15 amino acids. V was cut by 4 bases and J by 0 bases, with 12 bases left in between. From germline, CDR1 is MNHEY and CDR2 SMNVEV (reference sequence). DNA of the CDR3: TGTGCCAGCAGTTCGAAGGCAGGGTTGAACACTGAAGCTTTCTTT. Amino acid sequence: CASSSKAGLNTEAFF.

The chain uses TRBV6-6 and TRBJ1-6; D gene ambiguous. The CDR3 is 16 residues long. V was shortened by 2 bases and J by 9 bases, with 17 bases between the two germline ends. The V gene's germline CDR1 is MNHNY and CDR2 SVGAGI (reference sequence). The CDR3 spells CASSYPIERVSSPLHF. The CDR3 nucleotides are TGTGCCAGCAGTTACCCAATTGAGAGAGTGAGTTCACCCCTCCACTTT.

V usage is TRBV11-3 and J usage is TRBJ2-6; no firm D call. CDR3 size: 17 residues. Germline CDR1 is SGHNT and CDR2 is YENEEA. Trimming took 2 bases from V and 0 from J, leaving 11 bases between them. CDR3 protein: CASSLLSDTSGANVLTF. Written as DNA, the CDR3 is TGTGCCAGCAGCTTACTCTCTGACACCTCTGGGGCCAACGTCCTGACTTTC.

V and J are TRBV2 and TRBJ2-7; D unclear. The CDR3 contains 13 residues. Germline CDR1 reads SNHLY; CDR2 reads FYNNEI. V was pared by 3 bases and J by 11 bases, with 17 bases between. The CDR3 spells CASSEGLVRSEYF. CDR3 nucleotide sequence: TGTGCCAGCAGTGAGGGCCTCGTCAGGTCGGAGTACTTC. Drawing the rest from reference TRBV2 and TRBJ2-7, the complete variable domain is EPEVTQTPSHQVTQMGQEVILRCVPISNHLYFYWYRQILGQKVEFLVSFYNNEISEKSEIFDDQFSVERPDGSNFTLKIRSTKLEDSAMYFCASSEGLVRSEYFGPGTRLTVT.